This TCR beta chain comes out of a study of Ad26.COV2.S vaccination and SARS-CoV-2 variants. This clone has a single count. Antigen specificity is unknown. The method was immunoSEQ multiplex PCR; TCRdb's version includes in-frame clones alone and lacks a portion of them. The sample yields around 370,000 clones, 92% seen once. Study-wide results and caveats: Placebo recipients trailed vaccine recipients in spike-specific TCR breadth.

The V gene's germline CDR1 is LNHDA and CDR2 SQIVND (reference sequence). This CDR3 contains 13 residues. V was clipped by 3 bases and J by 3 bases, with 9 bases between them. V gene TRBV19 combines with J gene TRBJ2-7; D ambiguous. The clonotype originates from a human donor who had recovered from COVID-19. Sequencing used peripheral blood, obtained after recovery from COVID-19. The CDR3 sequence is CASSMRPDYEQYF. The CDR3 DNA reads as TGTGCCAGTAGTATGAGGCCGGACTACGAGCAGTACTTC.